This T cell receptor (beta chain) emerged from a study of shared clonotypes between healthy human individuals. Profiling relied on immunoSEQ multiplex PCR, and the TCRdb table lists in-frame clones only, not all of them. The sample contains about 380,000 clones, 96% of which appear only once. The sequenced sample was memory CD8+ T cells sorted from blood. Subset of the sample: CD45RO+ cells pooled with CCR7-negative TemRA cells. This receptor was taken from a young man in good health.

Here the CDR3 DNA reads TGCGCCAGCAGCCAACAGGGGGCCGTTACTGGCTACACCTTC. Amino acid sequence: CASSQQGAVTGYTF. J is TRBJ1-2 and V is TRBV4-1, with 8 nucleotides matching TRBD1. The length of the CDR3 is 14 residues. Germline CDR1 and CDR2: MGHRA and YSYEKL. With 2 bases clipped from V and 7 bases from J, the junction kept 6 bases outside the gene matches.